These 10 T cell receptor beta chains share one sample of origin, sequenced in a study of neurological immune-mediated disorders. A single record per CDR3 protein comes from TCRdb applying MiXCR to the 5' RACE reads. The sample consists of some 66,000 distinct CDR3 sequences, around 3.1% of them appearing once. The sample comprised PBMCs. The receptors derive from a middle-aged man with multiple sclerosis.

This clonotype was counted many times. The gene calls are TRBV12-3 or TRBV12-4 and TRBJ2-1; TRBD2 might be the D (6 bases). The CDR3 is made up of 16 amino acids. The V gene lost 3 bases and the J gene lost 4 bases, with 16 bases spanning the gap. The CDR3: CASSFNRGRKYNEQFF. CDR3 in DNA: TGTGCCAGCAGTTTCAATCGGGGGAGAAAGTACAATGAGCAGTTCTTC.

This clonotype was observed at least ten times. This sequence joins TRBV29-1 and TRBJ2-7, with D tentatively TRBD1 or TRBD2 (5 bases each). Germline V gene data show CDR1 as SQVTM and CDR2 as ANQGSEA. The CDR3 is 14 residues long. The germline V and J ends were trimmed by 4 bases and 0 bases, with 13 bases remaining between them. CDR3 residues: CSVVGGPSSYEQYF. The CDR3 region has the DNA TGCAGCGTTGTTGGGGGTCCGAGCTCCTACGAGCAGTACTTC.

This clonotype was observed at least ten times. The DNA of the CDR3 is TGCGCCAGCAGCTTGGCGGGGACAGAAGAGACCCAGTACTTC. Its translation is CASSLAGTEETQYF. J is TRBJ2-5 and V is TRBV5-1, with 7 bases that match TRBD1. CDR1 is SGHRS, CDR2 YFSETQ, per germline. This CDR3 contains 14 residues. V shed 0 bases, J shed 3 bases, and the junction held 2 bases outside the gene matches.

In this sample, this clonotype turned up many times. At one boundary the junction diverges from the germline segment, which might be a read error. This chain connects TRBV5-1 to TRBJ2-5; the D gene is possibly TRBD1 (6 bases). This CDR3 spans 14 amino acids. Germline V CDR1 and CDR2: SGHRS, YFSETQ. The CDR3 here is CASSSRTDQGTQYF. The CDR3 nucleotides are TGCGCCAGCAGCTCTAGGACAGACCAAGGGACCCAGTACTTC. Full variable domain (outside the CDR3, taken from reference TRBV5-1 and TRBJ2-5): KAGVTQTPRYLIKTRGQQVTLSCSPISGHRSVSWYQQTPGQGLQFLFEYFSETQRNKGNFPGRFSGRQFSNSRSEMNVSTLELGDSALYLCASSSRTDQGTQYFGPGTRLLVL.

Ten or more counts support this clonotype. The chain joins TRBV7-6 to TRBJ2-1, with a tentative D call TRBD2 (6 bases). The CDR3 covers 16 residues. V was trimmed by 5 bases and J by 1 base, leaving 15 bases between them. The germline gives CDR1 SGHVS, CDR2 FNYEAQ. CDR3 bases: TGTGCCAGCAGCCGCGGACTAACACCTTCCTACAATGAGCAGTTCTTC. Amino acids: CASSRGLTPSYNEQFF.

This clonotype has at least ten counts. The DNA for the CDR3 is TGCGCCAGCAGCTTCTCCCGGGACAGGACCCTGAACACTGAAGCTTTCTTT. Protein: CASSFSRDRTLNTEAFF. V and J are TRBV5-1 and TRBJ1-1; 8 bases are a match to TRBD1. The CDR3 is 17 residues long. V was pared by 2 bases and J by 0 bases, with 9 bases of the junction left unmatched. Looked up from germline, CDR1 is SGHRS and CDR2 is YFSETQ.

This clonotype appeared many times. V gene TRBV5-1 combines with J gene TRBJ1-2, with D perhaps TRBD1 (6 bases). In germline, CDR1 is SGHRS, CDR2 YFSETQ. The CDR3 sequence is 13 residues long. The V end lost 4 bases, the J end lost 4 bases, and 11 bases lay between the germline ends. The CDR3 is CASSGQGSYGYTF. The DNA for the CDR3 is TGCGCCAGCAGCGGGCAGGGGAGCTATGGCTACACCTTC.

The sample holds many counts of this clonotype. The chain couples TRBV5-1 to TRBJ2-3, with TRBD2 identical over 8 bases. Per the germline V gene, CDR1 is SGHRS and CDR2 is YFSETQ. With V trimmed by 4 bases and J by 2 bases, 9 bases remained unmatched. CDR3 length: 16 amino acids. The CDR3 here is CASSLGTSGATDTQYF. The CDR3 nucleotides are TGCGCCAGCAGCCTCGGGACTAGTGGCGCCACAGATACGCAGTATTTT.

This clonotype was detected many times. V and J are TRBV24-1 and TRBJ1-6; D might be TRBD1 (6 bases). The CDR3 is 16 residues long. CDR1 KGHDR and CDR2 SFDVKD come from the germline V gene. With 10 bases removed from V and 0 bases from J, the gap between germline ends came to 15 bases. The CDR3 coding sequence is TGTGCCACTCAGGGGCCCAGGAGCTCCTATAATTCACCCCTCCACTTT. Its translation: CATQGPRSSYNSPLHF.

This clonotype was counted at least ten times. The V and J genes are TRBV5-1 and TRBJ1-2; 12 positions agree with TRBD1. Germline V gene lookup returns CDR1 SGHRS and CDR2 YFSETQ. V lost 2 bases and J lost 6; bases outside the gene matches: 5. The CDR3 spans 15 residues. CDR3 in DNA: TGCGCCAGCAGCTTTCCGGGACAGGGGGCAGATGGCTACACCTTC. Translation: CASSFPGQGADGYTF. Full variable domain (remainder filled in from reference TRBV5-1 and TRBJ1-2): KAGVTQTPRYLIKTRGQQVTLSCSPISGHRSVSWYQQTPGQGLQFLFEYFSETQRNKGNFPGRFSGRQFSNSRSEMNVSTLELGDSALYLCASSFPGQGADGYTFGSGTRLTVV.